This TCR beta chain appears in the sequencing data of a study of blood T cells in healthy people across ages. This CDR3 comprises 9 residues. Per the germline V gene, CDR1 is MDHEN and CDR2 is SYDVKM. This clonotype was observed a single time. Then a second PCR, running roughly 7 to 11 cycles, was carried out with a sample-barcoded 5' primer and a J-beta primer mix. TCRdb re-called the 5' RACE reads with MiXCR, one entry per CDR3 protein. The profile shows over 1,200,000 distinct CDR3 sequences, roughly 60% of them singletons. Donor samples were obtained from healthy Caucasian individuals from Russia, aged about 6 to 100.

Source material: blood. The sequence was obtained from a man between 18 and 35 years old in good health. The J gene is TRBJ2-5, the V gene TRBV28; D call uncertain. The J call could be wrong; TRBJ2-7 is a better fit for the DNA end. CDR3 amino acids: CARWGEQYF. CDR3 DNA: TGTGCCAGGTGGGGCGAGCAGTACTTC.